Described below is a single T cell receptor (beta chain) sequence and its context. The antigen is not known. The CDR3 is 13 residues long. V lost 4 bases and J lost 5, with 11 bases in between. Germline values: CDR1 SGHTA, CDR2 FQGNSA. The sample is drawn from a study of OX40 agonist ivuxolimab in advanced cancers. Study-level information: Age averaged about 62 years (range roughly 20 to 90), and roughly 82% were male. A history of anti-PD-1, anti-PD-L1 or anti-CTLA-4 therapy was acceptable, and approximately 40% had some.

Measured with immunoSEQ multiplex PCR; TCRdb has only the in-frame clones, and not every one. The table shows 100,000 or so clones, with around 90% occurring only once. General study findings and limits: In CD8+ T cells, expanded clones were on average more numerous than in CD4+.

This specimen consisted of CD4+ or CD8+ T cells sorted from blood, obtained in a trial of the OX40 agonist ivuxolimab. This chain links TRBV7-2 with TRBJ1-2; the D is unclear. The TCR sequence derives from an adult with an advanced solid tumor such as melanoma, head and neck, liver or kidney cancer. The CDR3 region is CASSSAEIYGYTF. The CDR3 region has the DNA TGTGCCAGCAGCTCCGCAGAAATTTATGGCTACACCTTC.